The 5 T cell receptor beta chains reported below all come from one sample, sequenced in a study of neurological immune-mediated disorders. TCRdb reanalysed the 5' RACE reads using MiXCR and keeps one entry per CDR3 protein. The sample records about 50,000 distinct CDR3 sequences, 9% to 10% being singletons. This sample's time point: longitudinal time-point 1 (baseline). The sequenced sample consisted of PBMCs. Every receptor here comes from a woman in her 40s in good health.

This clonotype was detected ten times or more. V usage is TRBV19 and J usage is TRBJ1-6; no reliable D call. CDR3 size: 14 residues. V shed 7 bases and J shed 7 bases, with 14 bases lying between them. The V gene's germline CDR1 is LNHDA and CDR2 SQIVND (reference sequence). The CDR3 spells CASTAAGLNSPLHF. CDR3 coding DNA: TGTGCCAGTACCGCCGCGGGGTTGAATTCACCCCTCCACTTT.

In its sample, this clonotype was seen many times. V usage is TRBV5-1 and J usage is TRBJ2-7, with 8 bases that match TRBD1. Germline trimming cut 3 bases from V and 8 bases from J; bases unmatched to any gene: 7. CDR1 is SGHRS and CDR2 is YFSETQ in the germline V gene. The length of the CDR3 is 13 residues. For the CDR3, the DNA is TGCGCCAGCAGCTCGGGACAGGTCGGTAAGCAGTACTTC. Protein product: CASSSGQVGKQYF.

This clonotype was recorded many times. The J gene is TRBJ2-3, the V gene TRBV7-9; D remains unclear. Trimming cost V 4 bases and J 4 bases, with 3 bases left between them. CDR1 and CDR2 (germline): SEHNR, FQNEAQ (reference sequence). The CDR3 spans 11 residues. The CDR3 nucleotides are TGTGCCAGCAGCTATTCAGATACGCAGTATTTT. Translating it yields CASSYSDTQYF.

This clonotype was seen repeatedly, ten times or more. The CDR3, as DNA: TGTGCCAGCAGCCGGAGGCTTAGCGGGAGTTCCTGGAATGAGCAGTTCTTC. This translates into CASSRRLSGSSWNEQFF. The genes are TRBV7-8 and TRBJ2-1, with 9 nucleotides matching TRBD2. Germline CDR1 reads SGHVS; CDR2 reads FQNEAQ. The CDR3 has 17 residues. V was clipped by 5 bases and J by 7 bases; unmatched bases: 15.

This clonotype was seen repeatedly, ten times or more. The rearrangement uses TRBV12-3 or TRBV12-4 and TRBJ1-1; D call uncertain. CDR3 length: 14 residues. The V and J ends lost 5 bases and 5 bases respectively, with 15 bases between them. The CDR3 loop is CASSREATSTEAFF. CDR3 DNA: TGTGCCAGCAGTCGAGAGGCAACCAGTACTGAAGCTTTCTTT.